This T cell receptor (beta chain) was captured in a study of shared clonotypes between healthy human individuals. Sequencing was performed with immunoSEQ multiplex PCR; in TCRdb, only in-frame clones are kept and a portion is missing. The profile shows hundreds of thousands of clones, almost 97% of them singletons. The germline gives CDR1 SEHNR, CDR2 FQNEAQ (reference sequence). CDR3 length: 14 amino acids. Unmatched junction bases numbered 3, after V lost 5 bases and J lost 3 bases. Sequencing was performed on naive CD4+ T cells sorted from blood. Indicated subset: CD45RA+ positively selected. The chain uses TRBV7-9 and TRBJ1-3; 8 bases align to TRBD1. The sequence came from a woman in her twenties or thirties in good health. The CDR3 DNA follows: TGTGCCAGCAGCGAAGGGACAGGTGGAAACACCATATATTTT. This gives the protein CASSEGTGGNTIYF.